Detailed here is one T cell receptor (beta chain). This clone appeared a few times. The antigen this receptor binds is unknown. No base qualities exist here, and no much larger clone lies one base off it. This sample also contains other DNA sequences that code for the same CDR3. This entry comes from a study of control samples from healthy donors and cancer patients (dated by TCRdb to about 2020). CDR1 is given as SGHRS and CDR2 as YFSETQ, both from the germline V gene. At the junction V is shortened by 4 bases and J by 3 bases, with 8 bases in between. The CDR3 holds 13 amino acids from the cysteine to the phenylalanine. Here the CDR3 DNA is all that survives: 39 bases in frame from base 1. Libraries were built with the immunoSEQ multiplex PCR assay. TCRdb took this table from immuneACCESS and kept in-frame rearrangements with V and J called. Such tables lack part of the clones; where checked against another copy, unresolved V genes explain under half of the gap, and the rest is unexplained. This sample is represented by around 190,000 clones; 90% of them were singletons. The top ten hold 1.3% to 1.5% of the sample.

Sequenced: blood. This receptor was taken from a woman in her 50s in good health. The chain is encoded by TRBV5-1 joined to TRBJ1-5; the D gene lacks a confident call. For the CDR3, the sequence is CASSLGPNQPQHF. The sequenced DNA is TGCGCCAGCAGCCTAGGGCCCAATCAGCCCCAGCATTTT.